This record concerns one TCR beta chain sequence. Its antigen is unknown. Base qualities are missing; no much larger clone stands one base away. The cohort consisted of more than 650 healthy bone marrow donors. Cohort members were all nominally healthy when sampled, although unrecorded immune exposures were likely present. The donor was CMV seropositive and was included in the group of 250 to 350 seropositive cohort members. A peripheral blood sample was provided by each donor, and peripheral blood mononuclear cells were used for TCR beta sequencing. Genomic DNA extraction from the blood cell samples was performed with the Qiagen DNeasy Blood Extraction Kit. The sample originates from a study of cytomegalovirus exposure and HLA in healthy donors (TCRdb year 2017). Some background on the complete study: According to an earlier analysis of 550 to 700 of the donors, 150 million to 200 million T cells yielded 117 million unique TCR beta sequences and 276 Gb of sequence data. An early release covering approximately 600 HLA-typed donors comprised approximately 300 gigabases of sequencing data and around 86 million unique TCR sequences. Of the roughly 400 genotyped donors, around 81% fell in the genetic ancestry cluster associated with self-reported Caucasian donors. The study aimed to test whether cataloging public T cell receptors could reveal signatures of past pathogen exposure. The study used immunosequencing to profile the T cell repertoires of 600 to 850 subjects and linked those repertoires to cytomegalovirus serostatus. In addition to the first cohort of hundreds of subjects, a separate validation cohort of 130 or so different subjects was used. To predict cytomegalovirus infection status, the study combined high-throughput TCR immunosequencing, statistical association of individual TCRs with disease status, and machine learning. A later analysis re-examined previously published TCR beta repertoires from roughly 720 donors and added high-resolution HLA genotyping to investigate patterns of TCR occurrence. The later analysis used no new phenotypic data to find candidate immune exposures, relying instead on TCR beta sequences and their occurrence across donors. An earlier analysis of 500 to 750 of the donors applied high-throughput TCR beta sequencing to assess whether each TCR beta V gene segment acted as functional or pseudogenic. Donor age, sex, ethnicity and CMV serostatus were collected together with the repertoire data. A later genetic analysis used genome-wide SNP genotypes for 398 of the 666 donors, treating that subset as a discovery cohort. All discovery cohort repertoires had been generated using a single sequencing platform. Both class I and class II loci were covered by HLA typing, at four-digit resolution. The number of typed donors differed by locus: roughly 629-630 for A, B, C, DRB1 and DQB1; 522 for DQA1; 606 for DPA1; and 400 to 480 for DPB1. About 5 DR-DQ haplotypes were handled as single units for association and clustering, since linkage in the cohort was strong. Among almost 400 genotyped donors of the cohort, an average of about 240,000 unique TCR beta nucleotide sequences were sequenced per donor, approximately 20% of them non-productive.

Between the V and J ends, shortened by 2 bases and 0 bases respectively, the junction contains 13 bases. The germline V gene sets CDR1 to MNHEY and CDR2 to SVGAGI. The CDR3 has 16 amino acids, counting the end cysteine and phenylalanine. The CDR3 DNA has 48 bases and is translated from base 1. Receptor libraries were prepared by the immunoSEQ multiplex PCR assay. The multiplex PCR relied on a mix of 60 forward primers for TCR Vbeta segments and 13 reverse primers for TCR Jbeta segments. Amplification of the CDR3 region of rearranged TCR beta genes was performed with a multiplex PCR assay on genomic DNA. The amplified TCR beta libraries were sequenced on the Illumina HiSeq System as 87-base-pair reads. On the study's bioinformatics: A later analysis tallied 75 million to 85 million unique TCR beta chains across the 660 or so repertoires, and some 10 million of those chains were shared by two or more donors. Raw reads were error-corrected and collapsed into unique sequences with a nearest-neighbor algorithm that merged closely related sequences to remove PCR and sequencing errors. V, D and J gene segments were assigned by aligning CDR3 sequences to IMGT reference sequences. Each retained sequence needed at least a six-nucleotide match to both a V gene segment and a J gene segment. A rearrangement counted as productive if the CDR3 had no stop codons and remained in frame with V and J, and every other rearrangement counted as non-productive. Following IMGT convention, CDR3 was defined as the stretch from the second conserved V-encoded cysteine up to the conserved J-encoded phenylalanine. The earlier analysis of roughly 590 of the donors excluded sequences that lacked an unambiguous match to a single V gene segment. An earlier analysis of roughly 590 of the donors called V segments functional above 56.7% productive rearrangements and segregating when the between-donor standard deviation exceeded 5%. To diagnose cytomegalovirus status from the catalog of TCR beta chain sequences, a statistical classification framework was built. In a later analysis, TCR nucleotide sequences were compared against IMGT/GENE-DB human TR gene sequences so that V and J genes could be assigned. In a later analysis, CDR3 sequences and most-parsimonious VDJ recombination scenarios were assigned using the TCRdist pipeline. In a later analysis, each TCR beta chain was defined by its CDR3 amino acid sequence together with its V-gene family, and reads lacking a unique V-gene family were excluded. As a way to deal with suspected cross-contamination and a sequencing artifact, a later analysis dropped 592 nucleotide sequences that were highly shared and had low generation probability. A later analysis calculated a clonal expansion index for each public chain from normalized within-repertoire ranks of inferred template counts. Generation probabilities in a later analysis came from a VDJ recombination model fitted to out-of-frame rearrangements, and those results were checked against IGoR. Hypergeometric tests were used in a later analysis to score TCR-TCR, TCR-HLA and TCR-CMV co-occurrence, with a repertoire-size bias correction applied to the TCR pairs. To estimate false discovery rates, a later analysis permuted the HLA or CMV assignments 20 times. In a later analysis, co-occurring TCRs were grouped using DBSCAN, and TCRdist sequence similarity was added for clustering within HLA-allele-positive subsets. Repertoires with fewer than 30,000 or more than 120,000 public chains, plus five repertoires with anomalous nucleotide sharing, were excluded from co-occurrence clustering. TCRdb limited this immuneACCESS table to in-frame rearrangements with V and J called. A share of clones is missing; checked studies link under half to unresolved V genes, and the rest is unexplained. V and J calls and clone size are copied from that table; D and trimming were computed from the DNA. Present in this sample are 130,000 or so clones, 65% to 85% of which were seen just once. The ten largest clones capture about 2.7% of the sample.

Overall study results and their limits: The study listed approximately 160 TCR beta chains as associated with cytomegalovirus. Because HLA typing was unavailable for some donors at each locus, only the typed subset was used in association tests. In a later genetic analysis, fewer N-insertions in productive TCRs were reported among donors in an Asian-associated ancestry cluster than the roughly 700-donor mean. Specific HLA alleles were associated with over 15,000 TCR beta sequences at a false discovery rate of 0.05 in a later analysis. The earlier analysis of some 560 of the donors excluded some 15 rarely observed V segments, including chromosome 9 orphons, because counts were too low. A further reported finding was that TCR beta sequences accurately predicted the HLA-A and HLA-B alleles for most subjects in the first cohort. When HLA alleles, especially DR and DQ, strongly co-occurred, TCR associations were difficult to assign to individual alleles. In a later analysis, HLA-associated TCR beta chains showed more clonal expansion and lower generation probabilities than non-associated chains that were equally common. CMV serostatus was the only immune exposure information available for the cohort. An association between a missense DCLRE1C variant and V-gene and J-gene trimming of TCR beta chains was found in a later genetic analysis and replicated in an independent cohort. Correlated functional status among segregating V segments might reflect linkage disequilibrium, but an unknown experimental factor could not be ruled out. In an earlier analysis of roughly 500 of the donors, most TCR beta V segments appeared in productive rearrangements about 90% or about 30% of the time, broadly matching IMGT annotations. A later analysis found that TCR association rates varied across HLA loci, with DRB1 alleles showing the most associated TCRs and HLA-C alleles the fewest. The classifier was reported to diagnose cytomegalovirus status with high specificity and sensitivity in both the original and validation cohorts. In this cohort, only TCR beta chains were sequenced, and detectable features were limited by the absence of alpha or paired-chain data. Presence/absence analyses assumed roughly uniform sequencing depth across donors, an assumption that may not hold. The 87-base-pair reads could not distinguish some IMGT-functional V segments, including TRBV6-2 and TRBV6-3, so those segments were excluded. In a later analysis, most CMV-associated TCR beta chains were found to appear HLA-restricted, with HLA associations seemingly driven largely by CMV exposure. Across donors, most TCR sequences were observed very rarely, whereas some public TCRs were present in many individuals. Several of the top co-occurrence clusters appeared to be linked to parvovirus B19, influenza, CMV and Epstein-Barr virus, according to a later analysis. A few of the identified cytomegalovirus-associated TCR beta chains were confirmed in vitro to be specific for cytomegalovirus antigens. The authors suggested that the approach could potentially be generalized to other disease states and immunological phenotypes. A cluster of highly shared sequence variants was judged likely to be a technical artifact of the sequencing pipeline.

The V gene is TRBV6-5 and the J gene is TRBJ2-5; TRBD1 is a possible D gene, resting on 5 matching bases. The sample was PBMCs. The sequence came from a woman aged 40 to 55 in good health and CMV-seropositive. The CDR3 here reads CASSYSLTANQETQYF. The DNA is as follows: TGTGCCAGCAGTTACAGCTTGACAGCTAACCAAGAGACCCAGTACTTC.